What follows describes a single T cell receptor (beta chain). Its cognate antigen is unknown. The data were taken from a study of cytomegalovirus exposure and HLA in healthy donors. Findings and caveats of the study: Accurate predictions that matched the HLA-A and HLA-B alleles of most subjects were reportedly made from TCR beta sequences.

Nominally healthy donors provided the samples, though records likely missed some immune exposures. This PCR relied on a set of 60 Vbeta primers and 13 Jbeta primers. Measured with immunoSEQ multiplex PCR; TCRdb has only the in-frame clones, and not every one. This sample carries around 150,000 clones, around 78% of them seen once, and the ten largest clones take around 1%. The source is a woman between 35 and 50 years old in good health and CMV-seronegative. Sequencing used PBMCs.

CDR3 protein: CASSVQDAGTEAFF. The CDR3 DNA reads TGTGCCAGCAGCGTACAGGACGCGGGCACTGAAGCTTTCTTT. The V call is TRBV9, the J call TRBJ1-1, with D hard to call. This CDR3 is 14 amino acids long. Germline V gene lookup returns CDR1 SGDLS and CDR2 YYNGEE. Trimming took 1 base from V and 4 from J, leaving 11 bases between them.